One T cell receptor (beta chain) is described in this entry. The target antigen is unknown. Germline V gene lookup returns CDR1 KGHDR and CDR2 SFDVKD. Deletions cut 4 bases from V and 4 bases from J, with 15 bases between. The CDR3 is made up of 15 amino acids. One entry per CDR3 protein, called by TCRdb with MiXCR from the 5' RACE reads. This sample has 1.5 million or so distinct CDR3 sequences, with more than 30% found just once. These data are taken from a study of identical twins. Overall study results and limits: A lower insertion count was a feature of abundant cord blood beta clonotypes, with no such feature in memory repertoires. Low generation-probability sequences were in excess among twin-shared out-of-frame alpha sequences. Invariant T cells like MAIT and iNKT could partly confound the zero-insertion analyses.

Healthy Caucasians made up all donors. The sequence was collected from a newborn girl in good health. Sequences were obtained from cord blood. The chain recombines TRBV24-1 with TRBJ1-1; tentatively, D is TRBD1 (5 bases). CDR3 amino acids: CATSEGPLTTTEAFF. The CDR3 DNA reads TGTGCCACCAGTGAGGGGCCACTAACCACCACTGAAGCTTTCTTT.